Listed here is a single T cell receptor (beta chain). Its antigen remains unknown. The sample belongs to a study of CD4 T cells in relation to SARS-CoV-2 and coronaviruses. About the study: Shared crossreactive spike epitopes were mapped to their HLA restriction.

Before the COVID-19 pandemic, during about 2011-2019, CD4+ T cells were taken from unexposed donors. The cells were cultured for over eight days before CD4+ T cells were isolated. Repertoires were generated with immunoSEQ multiplex PCR, while TCRdb's copy carries only in-frame clones and drops some. The sample contains about 21,000 clones, about 70% of which appear only once. Trimming pared 2 bases from V and 6 bases from J, leaving 14 bases between. The CDR3 has 15 amino acids. CDR1 and CDR2 from the germline V gene are MNHEY and SVGEGT. This clonotype originated in a human donor in good health. Input material: CD4+ T cells from PBMCs, cultured in vitro. The chain is built from TRBV6-2 or TRBV6-3 and TRBJ1-5, with D possibly TRBD1 on 5 matching bases. The CDR3 DNA sequence: TGTGCCAGCAGTTACCAGCAGGGTGGGTTTCAGCCCCAGCATTTT. Protein sequence: CASSYQQGGFQPQHF.